This T cell receptor (beta chain) was recovered during a study of blood T cell repertoires in COVID-19. At the level of the study: PBMCs, B-cell-depleted T cells, or T cells provided the cDNA or gDNA that made up the material.

Sequencing used immunoSEQ multiplex PCR; TCRdb keeps in-frame clones, though not all of them. The sample has approximately 89,000 clones; about 77% are singletons. CDR1 and CDR2 from the germline V gene are MDHEN and SYDVKM. Trimming removed 3 bases from V and 1 base from J; junction bases left unmatched: 15. The CDR3 length is 19 residues. The V call is TRBV28, the J call TRBJ1-5; TRBD1 agrees at 7 bases. The sequence was collected from a man in his 70s with COVID-19, enrolled during active disease. The source material was peripheral blood. Written as DNA, the CDR3 is TGTGCCAGCAGTTTCCCCCTTACAGGGGAGGAAGGGAGCAATCAGCCCCAGCATTTT. Amino acid sequence: CASSFPLTGEEGSNQPQHF. Full variable domain (missing parts from reference TRBV28 and TRBJ1-5): DVKVTQSSRYLVKRTGEKVFLECVQDMDHENMFWYRQDPGLGLRLIYFSYDVKMKEKGDIPEGYSVSREKKERFSLILESASTNQTSMYLCASSFPLTGEEGSNQPQHFGDGTRLSIL.